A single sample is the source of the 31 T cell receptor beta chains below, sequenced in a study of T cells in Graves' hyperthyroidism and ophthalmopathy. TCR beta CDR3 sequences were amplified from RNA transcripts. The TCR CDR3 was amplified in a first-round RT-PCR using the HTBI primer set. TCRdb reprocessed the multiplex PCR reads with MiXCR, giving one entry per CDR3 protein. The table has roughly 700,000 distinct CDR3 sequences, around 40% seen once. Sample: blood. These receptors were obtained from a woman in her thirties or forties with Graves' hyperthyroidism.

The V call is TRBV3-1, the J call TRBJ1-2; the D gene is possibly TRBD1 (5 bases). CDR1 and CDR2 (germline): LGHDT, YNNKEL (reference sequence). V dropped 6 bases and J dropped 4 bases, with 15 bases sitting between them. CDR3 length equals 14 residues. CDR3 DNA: TGTGCCAGCAGTAACGCATTAGACAGCTATGGCTACACCTTC. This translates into CASSNALDSYGYTF. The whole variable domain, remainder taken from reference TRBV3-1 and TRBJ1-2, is DTAVSQTPKYLVTQMGNDKSIKCEQNLGHDTMYWYKQDSKKFLKIMFSYNNKELIINETVPNRFSPKSPDKAHLNLHINSLELGDSAVYFCASSNALDSYGYTFGSGTRLTVV.

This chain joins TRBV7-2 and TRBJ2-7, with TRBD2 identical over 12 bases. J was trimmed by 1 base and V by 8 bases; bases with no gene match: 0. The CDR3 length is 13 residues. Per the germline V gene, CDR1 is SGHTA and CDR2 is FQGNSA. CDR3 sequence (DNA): TGTGCCAGCGGACTAGCGGGGTCCTACGAGCAGTACTTC. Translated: CASGLAGSYEQYF.

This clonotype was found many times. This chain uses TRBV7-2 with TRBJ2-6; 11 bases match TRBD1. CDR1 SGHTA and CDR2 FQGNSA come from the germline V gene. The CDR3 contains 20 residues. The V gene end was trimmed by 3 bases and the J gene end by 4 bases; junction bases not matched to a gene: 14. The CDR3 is CASSFGLGQGALAGANVLTF. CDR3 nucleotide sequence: TGTGCCAGCAGCTTTGGGCTCGGACAGGGGGCGCTTGCCGGGGCCAACGTCCTGACTTTC.

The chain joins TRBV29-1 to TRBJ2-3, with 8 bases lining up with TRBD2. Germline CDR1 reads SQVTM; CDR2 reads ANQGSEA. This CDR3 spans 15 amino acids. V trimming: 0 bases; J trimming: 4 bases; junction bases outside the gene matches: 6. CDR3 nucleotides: TGCAGCGTTGAAGAGGTCCCGGGACTAGCAGATACGCAGTATTTT. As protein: CSVEEVPGLADTQYF.

Written as DNA, the CDR3 is TGTGCCAGCAGTTCCGGCCTTCTGGGTGGCTACACCTTC. Its protein is CASSSGLLGGYTF. The chain couples TRBV27 to TRBJ1-2; D unclear. Germline V gene sequence: CDR1 MNHEY, CDR2 SMNVEV (reference sequence). The CDR3 contains 13 residues. Between the trimmed V and J ends, which lost 4 bases and 7 bases, there was a span of 13 bases.

The CDR3 loop is CASSMRGGLENYEQYF. The CDR3 DNA sequence: TGTGCCAGTAGTATGCGTGGGGGTCTAGAAAACTACGAGCAGTACTTC. The chain combines TRBV19 with TRBJ2-7, with D perhaps being TRBD1 or TRBD2 (5 bases each). V was trimmed by 3 bases and J by 3 bases, leaving 18 bases between them. This CDR3 region has 16 residues. The germline CDR1 and CDR2 sequences are LNHDA and SQIVND (reference sequence).

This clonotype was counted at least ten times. The CDR3: CSAFVGANVLTF. The CDR3 DNA reads as TGCAGCGCCTTTGTTGGGGCCAACGTCCTGACTTTC. The chain is built from TRBV29-1 and TRBJ2-6; D uncertain. Germline V CDR1 and CDR2: SQVTM, ANQGSEA. This CDR3 is built from 12 residues. The V gene lost 7 bases and the J gene lost 3 bases, with 7 bases spanning the gap.

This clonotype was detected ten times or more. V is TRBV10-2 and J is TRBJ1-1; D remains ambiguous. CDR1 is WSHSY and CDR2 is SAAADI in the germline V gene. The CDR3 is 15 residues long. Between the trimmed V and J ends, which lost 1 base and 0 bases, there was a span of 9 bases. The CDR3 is CASSEFLAVNTEAFF. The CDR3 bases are TGCGCCAGCAGTGAGTTCCTGGCGGTGAACACTGAAGCTTTCTTT.

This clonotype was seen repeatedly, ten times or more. The CDR3 bases are TGTGCCAGTAGTATGGGTGCAGTCCTTAATCAGCCCCAGCATTTT. Translation gives CASSMGAVLNQPQHF. The chain links TRBV19 to TRBJ1-5; no clear D. CDR1 and CDR2 from the germline V gene are LNHDA and SQIVND (reference sequence). The CDR3 covers 15 residues. V gave up 3 bases and J gave up 4 bases, with 13 bases separating them.

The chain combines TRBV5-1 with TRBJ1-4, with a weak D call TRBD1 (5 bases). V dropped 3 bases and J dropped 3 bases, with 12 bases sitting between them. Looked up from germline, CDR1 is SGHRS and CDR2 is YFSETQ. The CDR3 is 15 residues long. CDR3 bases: TGCGCCAGCAGCTACAACAGGCCCCCTAATGAAAAACTGTTTTTT. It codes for CASSYNRPPNEKLFF.

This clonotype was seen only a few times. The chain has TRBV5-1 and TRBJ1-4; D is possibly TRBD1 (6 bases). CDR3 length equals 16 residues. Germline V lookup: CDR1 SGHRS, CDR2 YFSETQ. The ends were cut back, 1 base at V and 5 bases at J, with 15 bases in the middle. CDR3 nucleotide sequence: TGCGCCAGCAGCTTGTTTGGGTTTACAGGGAATGAAAAACTGTTTTTT. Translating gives CASSLFGFTGNEKLFF. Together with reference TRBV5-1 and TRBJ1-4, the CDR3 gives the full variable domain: KAGVTQTPRYLIKTRGQQVTLSCSPISGHRSVSWYQQTPGQGLQFLFEYFSETQRNKGNFPGRFSGRQFSNSRSEMNVSTLELGDSALYLCASSLFGFTGNEKLFFGSGTQLSVL.

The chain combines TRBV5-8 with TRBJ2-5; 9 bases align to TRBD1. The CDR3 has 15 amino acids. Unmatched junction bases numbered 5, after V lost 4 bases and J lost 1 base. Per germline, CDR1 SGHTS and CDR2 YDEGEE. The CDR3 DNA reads TGTGCCAGCAGCCGCCGGACAGGGGTCCAAGAGACCCAGTACTTC. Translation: CASSRRTGVQETQYF. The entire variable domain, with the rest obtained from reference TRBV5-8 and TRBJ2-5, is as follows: EAGVTQSPTHLIKTRGQQATLRCSPISGHTSVYWYQQALGLGLQFLLWYDEGEERNRGNFPPRFSGRQFPNYSSELNVNALELEDSALYLCASSRRTGVQETQYFGPGTRLLVL.

The CDR3 here is CASSWTGAYNQPQYF. The CDR3 bases are TGTGCCAGCAGCTGGACAGGGGCCTATAATCAGCCCCAGTACTTC. The chain carries TRBV11-2 and TRBJ2-5, with 9 nucleotides matching TRBD1. Germline assignment: CDR1 SGHAT and CDR2 FQNNGV. With 4 bases clipped from V and 9 bases from J, the junction kept 12 bases outside the gene matches. This CDR3 contains 15 residues.

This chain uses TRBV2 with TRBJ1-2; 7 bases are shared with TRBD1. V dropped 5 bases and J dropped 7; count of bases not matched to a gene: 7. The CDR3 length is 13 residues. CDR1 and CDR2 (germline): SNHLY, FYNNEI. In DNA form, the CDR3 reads TGTGCCAGCAGTAAAACAGGGGAGGGTGGCTACACCTTC. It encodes CASSKTGEGGYTF.

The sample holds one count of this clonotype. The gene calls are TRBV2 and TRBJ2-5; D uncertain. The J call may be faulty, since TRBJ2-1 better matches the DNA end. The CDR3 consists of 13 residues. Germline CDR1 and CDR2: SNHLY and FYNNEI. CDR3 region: CASILDRYNEQFF. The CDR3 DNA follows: TGTGCCAGCATTCTGGATAGGTACAATGAGCAGTTCTTC.

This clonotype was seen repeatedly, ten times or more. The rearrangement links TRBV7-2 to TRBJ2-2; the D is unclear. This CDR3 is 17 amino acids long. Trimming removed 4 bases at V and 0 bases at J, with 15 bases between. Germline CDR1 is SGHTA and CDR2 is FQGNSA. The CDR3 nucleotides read TGTGCCAGCAGCTCCATCCAAGGCCAAGCGAACACCGGGGAGCTGTTTTTT. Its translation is CASSSIQGQANTGELFF.

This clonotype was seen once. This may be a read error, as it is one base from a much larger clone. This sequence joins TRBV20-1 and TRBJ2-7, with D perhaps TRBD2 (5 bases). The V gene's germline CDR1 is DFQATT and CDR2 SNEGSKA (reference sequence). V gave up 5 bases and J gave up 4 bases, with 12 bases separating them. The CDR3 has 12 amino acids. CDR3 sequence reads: CSACRTGYEQYF. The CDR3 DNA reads TGCAGTGCTTGTCGGACTGGTTACGAGCAGTACTTC.

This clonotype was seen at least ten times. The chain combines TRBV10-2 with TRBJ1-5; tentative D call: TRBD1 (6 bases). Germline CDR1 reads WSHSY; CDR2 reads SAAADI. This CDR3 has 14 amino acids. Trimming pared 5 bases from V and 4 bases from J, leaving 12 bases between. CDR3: CASSKGVMNQPQHF. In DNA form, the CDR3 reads TGCGCCAGCAGTAAGGGGGTTATGAATCAGCCCCAGCATTTT.

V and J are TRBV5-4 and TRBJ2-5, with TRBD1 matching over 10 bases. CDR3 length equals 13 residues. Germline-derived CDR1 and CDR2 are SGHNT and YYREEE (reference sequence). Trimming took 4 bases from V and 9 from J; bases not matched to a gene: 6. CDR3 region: CASSVGDRGAQYF. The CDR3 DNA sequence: TGTGCCAGCAGCGTTGGGGACAGGGGAGCCCAGTACTTC.

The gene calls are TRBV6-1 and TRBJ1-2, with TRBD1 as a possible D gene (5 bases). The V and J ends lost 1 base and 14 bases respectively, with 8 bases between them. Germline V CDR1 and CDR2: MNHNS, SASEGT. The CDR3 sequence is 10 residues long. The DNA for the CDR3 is TGTGCCAGCAGTGAAGGGGGGAAAACCTTC. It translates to CASSEGGKTF.

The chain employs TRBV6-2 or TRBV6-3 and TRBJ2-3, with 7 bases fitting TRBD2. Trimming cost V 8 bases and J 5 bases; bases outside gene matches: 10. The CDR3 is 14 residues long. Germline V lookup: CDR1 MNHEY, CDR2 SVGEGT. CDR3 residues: CASVAGDEGDTQYF. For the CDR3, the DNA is TGTGCCAGCGTAGCGGGCGACGAGGGAGATACGCAGTATTTT.

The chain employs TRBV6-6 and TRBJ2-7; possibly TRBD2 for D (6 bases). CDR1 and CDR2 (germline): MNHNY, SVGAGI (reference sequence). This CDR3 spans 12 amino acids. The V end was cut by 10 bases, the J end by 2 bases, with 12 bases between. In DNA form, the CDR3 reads TGTGCCACCGGGGACTCTACCTACGAGCAGTACTTC. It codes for CATGDSTYEQYF.

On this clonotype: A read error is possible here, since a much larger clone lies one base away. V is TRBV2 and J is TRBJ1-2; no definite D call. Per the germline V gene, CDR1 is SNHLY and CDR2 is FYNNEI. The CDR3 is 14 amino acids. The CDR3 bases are TGTGCCAGCAAGAGGAGTGACGTTGATGATGGCCACACCTTC. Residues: CASKRSDVDDGHTF.

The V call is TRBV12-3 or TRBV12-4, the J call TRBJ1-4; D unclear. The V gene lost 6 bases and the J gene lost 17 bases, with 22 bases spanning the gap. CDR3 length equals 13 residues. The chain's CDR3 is CASSQPDNQLLFF. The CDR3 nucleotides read TGTGCCAGCAGCCAACCCGACAACCAGCTTCTATTTTTT.

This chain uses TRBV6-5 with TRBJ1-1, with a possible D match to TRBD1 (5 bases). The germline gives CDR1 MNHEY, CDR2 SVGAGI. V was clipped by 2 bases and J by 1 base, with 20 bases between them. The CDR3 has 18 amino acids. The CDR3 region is CASSYRGGRETSNTEAFF. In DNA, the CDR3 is TGTGCCAGCAGTTACAGAGGTGGCAGGGAAACATCGAACACTGAAGCTTTCTTT.

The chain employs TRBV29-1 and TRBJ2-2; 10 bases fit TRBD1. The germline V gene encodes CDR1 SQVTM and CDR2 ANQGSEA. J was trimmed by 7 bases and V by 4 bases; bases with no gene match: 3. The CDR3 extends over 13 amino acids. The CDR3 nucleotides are TGCAGCGTTGGGGACAGGGGTGTCGGGGAGCTGTTTTTT. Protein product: CSVGDRGVGELFF.

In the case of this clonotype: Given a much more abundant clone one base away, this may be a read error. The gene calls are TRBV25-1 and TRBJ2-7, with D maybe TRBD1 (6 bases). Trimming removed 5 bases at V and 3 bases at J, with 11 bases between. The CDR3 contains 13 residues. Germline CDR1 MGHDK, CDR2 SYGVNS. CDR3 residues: CASSQAGVYEQYF. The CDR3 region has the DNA TGTGCCAGCAGTCAAGCAGGGGTCTACGAGCAGTACTTC.

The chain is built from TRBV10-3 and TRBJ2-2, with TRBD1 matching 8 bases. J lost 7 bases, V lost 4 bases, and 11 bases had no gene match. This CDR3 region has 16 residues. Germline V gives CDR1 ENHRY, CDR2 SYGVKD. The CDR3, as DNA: TGTGCCATCAGTGGGAAAGTGGACAGGGCAATCGGGGAGCTGTTTTTT. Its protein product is CAISGKVDRAIGELFF.

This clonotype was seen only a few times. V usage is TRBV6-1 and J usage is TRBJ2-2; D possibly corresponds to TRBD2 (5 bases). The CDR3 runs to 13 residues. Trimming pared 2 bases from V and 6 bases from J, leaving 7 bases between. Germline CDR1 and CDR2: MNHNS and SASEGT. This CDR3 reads CASSELEAGELFF. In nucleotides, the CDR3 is TGTGCCAGCAGTGAATTGGAGGCCGGGGAGCTGTTTTTT.

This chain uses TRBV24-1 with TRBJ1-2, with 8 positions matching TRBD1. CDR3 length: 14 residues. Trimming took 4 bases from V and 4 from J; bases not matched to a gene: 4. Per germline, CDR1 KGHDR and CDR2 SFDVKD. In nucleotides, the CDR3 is TGTGCCACCAGTGAATCAGGGACAGGCTATGGCTACACCTTC. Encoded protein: CATSESGTGYGYTF.

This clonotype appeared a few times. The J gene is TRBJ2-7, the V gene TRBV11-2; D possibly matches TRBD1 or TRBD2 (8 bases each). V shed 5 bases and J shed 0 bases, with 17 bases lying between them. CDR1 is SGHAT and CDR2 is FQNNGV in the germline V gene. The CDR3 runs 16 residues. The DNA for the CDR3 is TGTGCCAGCAGCCGGGGGGGACAGGCAAGCTCCTACGAGCAGTACTTC. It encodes CASSRGGQASSYEQYF.